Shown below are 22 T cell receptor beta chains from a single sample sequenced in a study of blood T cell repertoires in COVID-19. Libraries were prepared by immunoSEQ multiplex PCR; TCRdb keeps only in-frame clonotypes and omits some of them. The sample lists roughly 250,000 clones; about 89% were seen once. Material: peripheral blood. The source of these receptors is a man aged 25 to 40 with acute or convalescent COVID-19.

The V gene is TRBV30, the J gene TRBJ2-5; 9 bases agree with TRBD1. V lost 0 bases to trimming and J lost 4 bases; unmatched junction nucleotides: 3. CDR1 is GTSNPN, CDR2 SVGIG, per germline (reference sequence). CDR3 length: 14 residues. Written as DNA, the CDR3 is TGTGCCTGGAGTGTGACAGGGGGGGGAGAGACCCAGTACTTC. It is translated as CAWSVTGGGETQYF.

The CDR3 protein is CASTPGGSLKETQYF. CDR3 coding DNA: TGTGCCAGTACCCCGGGGGGGAGCTTAAAAGAGACCCAGTACTTC. The genes are TRBV19 and TRBJ2-5; 8 positions match TRBD2. The CDR3 length is 15 residues. Trimming removed 7 bases from V and 3 bases from J; junction bases left unmatched: 10. In germline, CDR1 is LNHDA, CDR2 SQIVND (reference sequence).

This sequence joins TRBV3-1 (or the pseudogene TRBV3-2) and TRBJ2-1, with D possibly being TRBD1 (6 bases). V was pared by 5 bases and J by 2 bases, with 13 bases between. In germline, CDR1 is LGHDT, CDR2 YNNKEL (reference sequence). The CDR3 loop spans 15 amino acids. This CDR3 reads CASSTRDKPYNEQFF. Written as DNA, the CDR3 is TGTGCCAGCAGCACCCGGGACAAGCCCTACAATGAGCAGTTCTTC.

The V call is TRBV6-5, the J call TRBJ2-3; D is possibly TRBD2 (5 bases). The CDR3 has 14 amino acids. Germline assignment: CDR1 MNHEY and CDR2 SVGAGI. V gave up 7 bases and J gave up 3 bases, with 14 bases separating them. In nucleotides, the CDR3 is TGTGCCAGCATCATAGGAGGCGGTACAGATACGCAGTATTTT. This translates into CASIIGGGTDTQYF.

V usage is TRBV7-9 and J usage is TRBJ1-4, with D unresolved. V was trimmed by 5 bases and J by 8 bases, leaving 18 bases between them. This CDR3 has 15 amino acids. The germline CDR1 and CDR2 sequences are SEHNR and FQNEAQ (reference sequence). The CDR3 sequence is CASSARVGGGEKLFF. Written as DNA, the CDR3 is TGTGCCAGCAGCGCGCGGGTGGGTGGAGGGGAAAAACTGTTTTTT.

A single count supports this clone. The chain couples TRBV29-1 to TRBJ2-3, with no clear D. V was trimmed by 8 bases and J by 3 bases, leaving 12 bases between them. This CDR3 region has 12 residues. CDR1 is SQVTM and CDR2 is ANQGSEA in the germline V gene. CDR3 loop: CSHLHFTDTQYF. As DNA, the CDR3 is TGCAGCCACCTCCACTTTACAGATACGCAGTATTTT.

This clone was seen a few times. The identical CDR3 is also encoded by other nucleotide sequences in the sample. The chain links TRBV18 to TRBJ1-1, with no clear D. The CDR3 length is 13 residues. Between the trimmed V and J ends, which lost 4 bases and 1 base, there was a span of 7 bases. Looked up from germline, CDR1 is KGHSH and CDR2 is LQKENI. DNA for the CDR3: TGTGCCAGCTCACTAGGAGAGAACACTGAAGCTTTCTTT. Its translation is CASSLGENTEAFF.

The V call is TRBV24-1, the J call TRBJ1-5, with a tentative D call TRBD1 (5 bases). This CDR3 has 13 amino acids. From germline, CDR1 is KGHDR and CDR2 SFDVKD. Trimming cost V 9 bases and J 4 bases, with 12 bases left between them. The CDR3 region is CATGQGLNQPQHF. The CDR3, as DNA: TGTGCCACCGGGCAGGGTCTTAATCAGCCCCAGCATTTT.

In DNA form, the CDR3 reads TGTGCCAGCAGCTTAGGCGAATCGGGGTATGGGGCCAACGTCCTGACTTTC. Its translation is CASSLGESGYGANVLTF. This chain uses TRBV7-9 with TRBJ2-6; D perhaps matches TRBD2 (5 bases). CDR1 is SEHNR and CDR2 is FQNEAQ in the germline V gene (reference sequence). The CDR3 runs 17 residues. V dropped 1 base and J dropped 3 bases, with 13 bases sitting between them.

The CDR3: CASNQGRNNQPQHF. In DNA form, the CDR3 reads TGTGCCAGCAACCAGGGGCGGAACAATCAGCCCCAGCATTTT. The rearrangement links TRBV2 to TRBJ1-5; weak D call: TRBD1 (6 bases). This CDR3 has 14 amino acids. Germline values: CDR1 SNHLY, CDR2 FYNNEI. The germline V and J ends were trimmed by 7 bases and 3 bases, with 13 bases remaining between them.

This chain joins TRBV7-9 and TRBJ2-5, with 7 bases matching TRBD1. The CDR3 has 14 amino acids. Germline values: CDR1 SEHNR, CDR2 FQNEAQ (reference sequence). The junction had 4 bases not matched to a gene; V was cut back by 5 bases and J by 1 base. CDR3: CASSTGQVQETQYF. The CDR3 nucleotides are TGTGCCAGCAGCACTGGACAGGTCCAAGAGACCCAGTACTTC.

This CDR3 reads CASSRQSSYEQYF. The DNA of the CDR3 is TGTGCCAGCAGCAGACAGTCCTCCTACGAGCAGTACTTC. This chain uses TRBV27 with TRBJ2-7; D is possibly TRBD1 (5 bases). Trimming removed 6 bases at V and 0 bases at J, with 9 bases between. This CDR3 comprises 13 residues. Germline CDR1 and CDR2: MNHEY and SMNVEV (reference sequence).

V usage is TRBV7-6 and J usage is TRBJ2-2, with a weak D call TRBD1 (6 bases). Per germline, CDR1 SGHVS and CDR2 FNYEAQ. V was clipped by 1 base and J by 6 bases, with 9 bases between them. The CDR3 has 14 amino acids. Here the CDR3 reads CASSLVSGAGELFF. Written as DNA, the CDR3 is TGTGCCAGCAGCTTAGTTTCAGGGGCCGGGGAGCTGTTTTTT.

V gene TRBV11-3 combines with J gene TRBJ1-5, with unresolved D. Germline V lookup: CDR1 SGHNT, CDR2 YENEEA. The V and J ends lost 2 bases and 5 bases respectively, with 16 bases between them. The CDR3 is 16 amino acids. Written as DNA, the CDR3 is TGTGCCAGCAGCTTATTGGTCGGGGTCGGGGATCAGCCCCAGCATTTT. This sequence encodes CASSLLVGVGDQPQHF.

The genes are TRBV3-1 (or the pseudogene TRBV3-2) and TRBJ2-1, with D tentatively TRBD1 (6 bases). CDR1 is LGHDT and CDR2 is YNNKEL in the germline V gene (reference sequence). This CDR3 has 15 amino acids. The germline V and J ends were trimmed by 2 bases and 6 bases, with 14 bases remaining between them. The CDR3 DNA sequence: TGTGCCAGCAGCCAATGGCAGGGGATGACCAATGAGCAGTTCTTC. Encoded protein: CASSQWQGMTNEQFF.

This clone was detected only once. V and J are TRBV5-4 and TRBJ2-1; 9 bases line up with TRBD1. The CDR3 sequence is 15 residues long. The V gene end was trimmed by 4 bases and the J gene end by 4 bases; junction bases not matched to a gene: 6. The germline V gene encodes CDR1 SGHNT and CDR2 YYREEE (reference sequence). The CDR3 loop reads CASSADRGAYNEQFF. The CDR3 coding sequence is TGTGCCAGCAGCGCCGACAGGGGGGCGTACAATGAGCAGTTCTTC.

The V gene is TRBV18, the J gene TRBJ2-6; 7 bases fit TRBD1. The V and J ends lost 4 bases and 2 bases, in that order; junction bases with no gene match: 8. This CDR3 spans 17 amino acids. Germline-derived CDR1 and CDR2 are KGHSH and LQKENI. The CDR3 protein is CASSLRQGSTGANVLTF. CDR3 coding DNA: TGTGCCAGCTCACTCCGACAGGGAAGCACTGGGGCCAACGTCCTGACTTTC.

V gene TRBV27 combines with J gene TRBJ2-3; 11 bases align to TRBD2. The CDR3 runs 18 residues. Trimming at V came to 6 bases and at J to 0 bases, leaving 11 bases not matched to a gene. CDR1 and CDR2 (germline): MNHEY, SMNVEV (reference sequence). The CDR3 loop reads CASRAKPTSGSSTDTQYF. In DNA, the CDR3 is TGTGCCAGCAGAGCTAAGCCAACTAGCGGGAGTAGCACAGATACGCAGTATTTT.

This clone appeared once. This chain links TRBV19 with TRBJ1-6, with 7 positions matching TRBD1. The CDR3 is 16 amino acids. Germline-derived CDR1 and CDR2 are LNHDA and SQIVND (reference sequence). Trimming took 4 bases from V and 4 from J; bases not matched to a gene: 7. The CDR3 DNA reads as TGTGCCAGTAGTAATTTCGGACAGGCGTATAATTCACCCCTCCACTTT. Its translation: CASSNFGQAYNSPLHF.

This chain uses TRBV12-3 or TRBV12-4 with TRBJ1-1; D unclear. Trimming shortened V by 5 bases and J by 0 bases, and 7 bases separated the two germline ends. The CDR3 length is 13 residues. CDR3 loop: CASSGRLNTEAFF. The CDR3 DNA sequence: TGTGCCAGCAGTGGGAGACTGAACACTGAAGCTTTCTTT.

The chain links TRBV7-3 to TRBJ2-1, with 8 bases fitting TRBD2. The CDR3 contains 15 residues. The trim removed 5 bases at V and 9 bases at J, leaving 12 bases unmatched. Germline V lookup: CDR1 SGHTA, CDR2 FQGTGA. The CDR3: CASSPRAGVPGEQFF. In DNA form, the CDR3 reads TGTGCCAGCAGCCCCCGAGCGGGAGTTCCCGGTGAGCAGTTCTTC.

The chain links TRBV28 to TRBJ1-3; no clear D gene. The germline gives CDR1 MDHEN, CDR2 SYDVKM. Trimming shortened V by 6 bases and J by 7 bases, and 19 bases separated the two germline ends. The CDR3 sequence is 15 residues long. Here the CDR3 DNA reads TGTGCCAGCAGCCCCCGTCGGGGAATCGGGAACACCATATATTTT. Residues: CASSPRRGIGNTIYF.